This TCR beta chain was identified in a study of blood T cell repertoires in COVID-19. Study-level background: PBMCs, B-cell-depleted T cells, or T cells provided the cDNA or gDNA that made up the material.

The V end lost 3 bases, the J end lost 7 bases, and 12 bases lay between the germline ends. Germline CDR1 reads SGHTA; CDR2 reads FQGNSA. The CDR3 consists of 13 residues. Seattle patients were enrolled during active infection and followed longitudinally. Generated by immunoSEQ multiplex PCR, the TCRdb table keeps only in-frame clones and is missing some. This table has about 73,000 clones, roughly 80% appearing once. Material for sequencing was peripheral blood. J is TRBJ1-1 and V is TRBV7-2, with D perhaps TRBD1 (5 bases). The sequence came from a man in his 70s with COVID-19, enrolled during active disease. CDR3 coding DNA: TGTGCCAGCAGCTTTATCGGGACTCATGAAGCTTTCTTT. Translation gives CASSFIGTHEAFF. Drawing the rest from reference TRBV7-2 and TRBJ1-1, the complete variable domain is GAGVSQSPSNKVTEKGKDVELRCDPISGHTALYWYRQSLGQGLEFLIYFQGNSAPDKSGLPSDRFSAERTGGSVSTLTIQRTQQEDSAVYLCASSFIGTHEAFFGQGTRLTVV.